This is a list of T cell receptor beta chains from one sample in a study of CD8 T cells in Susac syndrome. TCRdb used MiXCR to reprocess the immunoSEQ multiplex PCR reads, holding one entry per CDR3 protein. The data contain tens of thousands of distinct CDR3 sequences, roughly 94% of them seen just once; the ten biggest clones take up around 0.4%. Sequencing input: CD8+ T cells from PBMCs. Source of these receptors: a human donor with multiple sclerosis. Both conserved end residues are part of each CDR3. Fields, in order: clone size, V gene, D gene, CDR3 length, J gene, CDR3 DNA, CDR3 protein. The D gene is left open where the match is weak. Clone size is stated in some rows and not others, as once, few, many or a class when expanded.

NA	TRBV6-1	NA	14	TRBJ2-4	TGTGCCAGCCGTGTTCGAGGCGAGGAAAACATTCAGTACTTC	CASRVRGEENIQYF
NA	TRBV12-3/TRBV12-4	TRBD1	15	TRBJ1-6	TGTGCCAGCAGTTTGGCCGGGACAGGGGAATCACCCCTCCACTTT	CASSLAGTGESPLHF
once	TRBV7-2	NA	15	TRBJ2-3	TGTGCCAGCAGCCGCCTAGCTAAAAACACAGATACGCAGTATTTT	CASSRLAKNTDTQYF
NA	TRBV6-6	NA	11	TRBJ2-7	TGTGCCAGCTTGGCAGGGGCCGAGCAGTACTTC	CASLAGAEQYF
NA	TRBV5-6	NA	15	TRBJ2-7	TGTGCCAGCAGCCCACCCTCGGGCGCCACCTACGAGCAGTACTTC	CASSPPSGATYEQYF
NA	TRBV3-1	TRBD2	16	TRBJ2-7	TGTGCCAGCAGCCAAGTTCAACTAGCGCATACCTACGAGCAGTACTTC	CASSQVQLAHTYEQYF
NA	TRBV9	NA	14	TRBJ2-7	TGTGCCAGCAGCGTAGCAGTCAGAACCTACGAGCAGTACTTC	CASSVAVRTYEQYF
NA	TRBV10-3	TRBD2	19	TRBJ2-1	TGTGCCATCAGCACGGGACTAGCGGACATCCCAGGAATCTACAATGAGCAGTTCTTC	CAISTGLADIPGIYNEQFF
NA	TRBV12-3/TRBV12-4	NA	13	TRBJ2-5	TGTGCCAGCAGGGACCCTGGGGGAGAGACCCAGTACTTC	CASRDPGGETQYF
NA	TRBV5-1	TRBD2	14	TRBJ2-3	TGCGCCAGCAGCTTGTCAGCGGGGGGGGATACGCAGTATTTT	CASSLSAGGDTQYF
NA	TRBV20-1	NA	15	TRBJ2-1	TGCAGTGCTAGAGACCGGGACTCCGCACTCTATGAGCAGTTCTTC	CSARDRDSALYEQFF
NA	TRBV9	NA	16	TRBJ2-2	TGTGCCAGCAGCGTAGTATGGGGAATCGGCACCGGGGAGCTGTTTTTT	CASSVVWGIGTGELFF
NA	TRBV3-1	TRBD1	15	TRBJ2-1	TGTGCCAGCAGCCAGACCGGGACAGGGGACAATGAGCAGTTCTTC	CASSQTGTGDNEQFF
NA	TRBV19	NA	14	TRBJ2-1	TGTGCCAGTAGTTGGCAACCACTAAACAATGAGCAGTTCTTC	CASSWQPLNNEQFF
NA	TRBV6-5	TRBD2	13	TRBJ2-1	TGTGCCAGCAGCTGGACTAGCAAGAATGAGCAGTTCTTC	CASSWTSKNEQFF
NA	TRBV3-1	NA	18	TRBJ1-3	TGTGCCAGCAGCGACGTTTATCTTGATCTGAGCTCTGGAAACACCATATATTTT	CASSDVYLDLSSGNTIYF
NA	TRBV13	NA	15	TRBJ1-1	TGTGCCAGCAGCTTCGGGAGGGGAGAGAGGACTGAAGCTTTCTTT	CASSFGRGERTEAFF
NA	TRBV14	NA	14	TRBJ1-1	TGTGCCAGCAGCCCCATAGGATGGAACACTGAAGCTTTCTTT	CASSPIGWNTEAFF
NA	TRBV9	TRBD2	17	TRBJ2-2	TGTGCCAGCAGCGAGGGGGCGGGAGGGCCCAACACCGGGGAGCTGTTTTTT	CASSEGAGGPNTGELFF
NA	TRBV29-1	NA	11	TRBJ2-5	TGCAGCGTTGTCCCTCCAGAGACCCAGTACTTC	CSVVPPETQYF
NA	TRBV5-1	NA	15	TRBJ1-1	TGCGCCAGCAGCTTGGGATGGAGGGGGGACACTGAAGCTTTCTTT	CASSLGWRGDTEAFF
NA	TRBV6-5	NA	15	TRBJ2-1	TGTGCCAGCAGTTTCACAGCGGAGTCCTACAATGAGCAGTTCTTC	CASSFTAESYNEQFF
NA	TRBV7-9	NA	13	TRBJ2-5	TGTGCCAGCAGCTTGGGGGAGGAGGAGACCCAGTACTTC	CASSLGEEETQYF
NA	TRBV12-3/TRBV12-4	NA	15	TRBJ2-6	TGTGCCAGCACCGTCTTCCGCTCTGGGGCCAACGTCCTGACTTTC	CASTVFRSGANVLTF
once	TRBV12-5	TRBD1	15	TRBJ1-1	TGTGCTAGTGGTTCCCCCTCAGGGGGAGAGACTGAAGCTTTCTTT	CASGSPSGGETEAFF
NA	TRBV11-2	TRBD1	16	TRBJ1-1	TGTGCCAGCAGCCCCGCCAAAGGGACAGGGGGCACTGAAGCTTTCTTT	CASSPAKGTGGTEAFF
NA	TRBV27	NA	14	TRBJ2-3	TGTGCCAGCAGTTTGGTTGAGCGCACAGATACGCAGTATTTT	CASSLVERTDTQYF
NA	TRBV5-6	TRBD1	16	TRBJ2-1	TGTGCCAGCACCACCCTAGGACAGGGGGCGGTCAATGAGCAGTTCTTC	CASTTLGQGAVNEQFF
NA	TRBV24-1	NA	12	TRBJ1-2	TGTGCCACCAGTGATTCAGGAGACGGCTACACCTTC	CATSDSGDGYTF
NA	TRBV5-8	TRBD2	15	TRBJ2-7	TGTGCCAGCAGCTCCTGGACTAGCGGGGTCTACGAGCAGTACTTC	CASSSWTSGVYEQYF
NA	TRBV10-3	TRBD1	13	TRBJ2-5	TGTGCCATCAGCGAGGACAGGCAAGAGACCCAGTACTTC	CAISEDRQETQYF
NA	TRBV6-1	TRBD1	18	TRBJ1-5	TGTGCCAGCAGTGATCCTAGGACCGGGACAGGGGGCTTCCGACCCCAGCATTTT	CASSDPRTGTGGFRPQHF
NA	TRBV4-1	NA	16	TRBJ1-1	TGCGCCAGCAGCCAATGGGGGGACCTTGGGAACACTGAAGCTTTCTTT	CASSQWGDLGNTEAFF
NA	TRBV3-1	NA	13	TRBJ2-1	TGTGCCAGCTTCGGAACACCCTACAATGAGCAGTTCTTC	CASFGTPYNEQFF
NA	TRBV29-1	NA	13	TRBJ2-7	TGCAGCGTCCAGGACGCGAGCTCCTACGAGCAGTACTTC	CSVQDASSYEQYF
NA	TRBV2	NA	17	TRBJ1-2	TGTGCCAGCAGGCCCCAGGGGCTCCACCGGGCCCACTATGGCTACACCTTC	CASRPQGLHRAHYGYTF
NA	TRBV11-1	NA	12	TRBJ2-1	TGTGCCAGCAGACCCACGGGGACTGAGCAGTTCTTC	CASRPTGTEQFF